This TCR beta chain came from a study of blood T cell repertoires in COVID-19. Some clones are missing from TCRdb's copy, which holds only in-frame ones; the method was immunoSEQ multiplex PCR. The data hold about 270,000 clones, with approximately 81% observed a single time. The V and J ends lost 0 bases and 0 bases, in that order; junction bases with no gene match: 6. The CDR3 has 17 amino acids. Germline V gene data show CDR1 as SEHNR and CDR2 as FQNEAQ (reference sequence). This TCR was recovered from a woman under 30 with acute or convalescent COVID-19. The chain couples TRBV7-9 to TRBJ2-3, with 7 nucleotides matching TRBD2. Sequencing was performed on peripheral blood. Here the CDR3 DNA reads TGTGCCAGCAGCTTAGCGGGGCTAGCGGTTAGCACAGATACGCAGTATTTT. Translating gives CASSLAGLAVSTDTQYF.